This T cell receptor beta chain was observed in a study of blood T cell repertoires in COVID-19. Study in general: Specimens from acute and convalescent COVID-19 originated in the United States, Italy and Spain. PBMCs, B-cell-depleted T cells, or T cells provided the cDNA or gDNA that made up the material.

Trimming removed 6 bases at V and 5 bases at J, with 11 bases between. The CDR3 has 13 amino acids. Germline CDR1 is LNHDA and CDR2 is SQIVND (reference sequence). As handled by the study authors: How many nucleated cells were present was estimated from reference gene primer amplification. The table came from immunoSEQ multiplex PCR; TCRdb's copy has only in-frame clones and leaves some out. That table furnishes V, J and clone size, whereas the DNA furnished D and trimming. The sample lists tens of thousands of clones; about 80% were seen once. The sequenced material came from peripheral blood. The rearrangement joins TRBV19 to TRBJ2-1; D call uncertain. This TCR derives from an older woman with acute or convalescent COVID-19. Here the CDR3 DNA reads TGTGCCAGTAGAGCTGGTATCCACAATGAGCAGTTCTTC. Amino acid sequence: CASRAGIHNEQFF. Full variable domain (missing parts from reference TRBV19 and TRBJ2-1): DGGITQSPKYLFRKEGQNVTLSCEQNLNHDAMYWYRQDPGQGLRLIYYSQIVNDFQKGDIAEGYSVSREKKESFPLTVTSAQKNPTAFYLCASRAGIHNEQFFGPGTRLTVL.